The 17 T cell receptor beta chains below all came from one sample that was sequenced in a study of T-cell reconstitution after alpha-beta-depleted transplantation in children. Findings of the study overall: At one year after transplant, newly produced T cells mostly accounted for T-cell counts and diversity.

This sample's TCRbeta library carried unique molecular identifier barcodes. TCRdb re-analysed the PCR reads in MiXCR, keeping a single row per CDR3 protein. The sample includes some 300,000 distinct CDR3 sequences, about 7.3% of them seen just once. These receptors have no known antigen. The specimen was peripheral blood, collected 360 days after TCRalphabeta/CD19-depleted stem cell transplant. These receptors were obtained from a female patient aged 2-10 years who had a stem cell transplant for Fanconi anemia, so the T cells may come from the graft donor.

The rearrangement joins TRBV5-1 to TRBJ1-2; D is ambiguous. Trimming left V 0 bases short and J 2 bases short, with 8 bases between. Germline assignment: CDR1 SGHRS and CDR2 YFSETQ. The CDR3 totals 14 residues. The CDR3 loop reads CASSLEARNYGYTF. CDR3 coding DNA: TGCGCCAGCAGCTTGGAGGCCAGGAACTATGGCTACACCTTC.

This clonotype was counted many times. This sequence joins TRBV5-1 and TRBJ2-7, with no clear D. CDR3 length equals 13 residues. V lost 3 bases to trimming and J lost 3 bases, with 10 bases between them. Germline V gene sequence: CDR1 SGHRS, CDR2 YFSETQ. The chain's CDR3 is CASSSSSVYEQYF. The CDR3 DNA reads TGCGCCAGCAGCTCATCGAGCGTCTACGAGCAGTACTTC. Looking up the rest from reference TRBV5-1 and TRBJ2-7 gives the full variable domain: KAGVTQTPRYLIKTRGQQVTLSCSPISGHRSVSWYQQTPGQGLQFLFEYFSETQRNKGNFPGRFSGRQFSNSRSEMNVSTLELGDSALYLCASSSSSVYEQYFGPGTRLTVT.

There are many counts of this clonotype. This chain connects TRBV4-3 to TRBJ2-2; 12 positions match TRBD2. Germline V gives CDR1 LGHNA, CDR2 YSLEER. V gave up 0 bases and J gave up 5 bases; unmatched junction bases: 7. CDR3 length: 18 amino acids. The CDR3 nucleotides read TGCGCCAGCAGCCAAGATCTCACTAGCGGGGGGTCGACCGGGGAGCTGTTTTTT. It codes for CASSQDLTSGGSTGELFF.

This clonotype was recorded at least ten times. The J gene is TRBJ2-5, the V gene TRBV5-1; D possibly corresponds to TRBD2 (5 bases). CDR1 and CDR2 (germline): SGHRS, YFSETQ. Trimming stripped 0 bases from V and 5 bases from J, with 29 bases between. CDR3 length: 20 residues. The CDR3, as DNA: TGCGCCAGCAGCTTGGTCAGACCGGCCGGAGTTTTGTTGAGGGTGGAGACCCAGTACTTC. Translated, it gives CASSLVRPAGVLLRVETQYF.

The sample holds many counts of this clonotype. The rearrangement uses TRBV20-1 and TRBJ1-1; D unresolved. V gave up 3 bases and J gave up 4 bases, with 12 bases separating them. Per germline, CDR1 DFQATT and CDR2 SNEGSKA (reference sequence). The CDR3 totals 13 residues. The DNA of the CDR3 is TGCAGTGCTAGCCCCGGAGGGAGCACTGAAGCTTTCTTT. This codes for CSASPGGSTEAFF.

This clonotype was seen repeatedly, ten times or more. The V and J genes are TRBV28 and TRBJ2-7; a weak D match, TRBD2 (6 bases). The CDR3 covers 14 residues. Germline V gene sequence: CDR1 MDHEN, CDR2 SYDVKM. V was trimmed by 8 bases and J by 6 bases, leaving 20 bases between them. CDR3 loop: CASASPGASAEQYF. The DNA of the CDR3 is TGTGCCAGCGCATCACCGGGAGCTTCGGCCGAGCAGTACTTC. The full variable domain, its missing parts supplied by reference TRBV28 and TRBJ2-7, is DVKVTQSSRYLVKRTGEKVFLECVQDMDHENMFWYRQDPGLGLRLIYFSYDVKMKEKGDIPEGYSVSREKKERFSLILESASTNQTSMYLCASASPGASAEQYFGPGTRLTVT.

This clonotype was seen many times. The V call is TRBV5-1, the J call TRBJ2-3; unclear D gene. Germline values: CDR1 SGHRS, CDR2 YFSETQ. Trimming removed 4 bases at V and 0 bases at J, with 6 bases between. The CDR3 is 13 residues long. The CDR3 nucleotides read TGCGCCAGCAGCACCCCTAGCACAGATACGCAGTATTTT. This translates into CASSTPSTDTQYF.

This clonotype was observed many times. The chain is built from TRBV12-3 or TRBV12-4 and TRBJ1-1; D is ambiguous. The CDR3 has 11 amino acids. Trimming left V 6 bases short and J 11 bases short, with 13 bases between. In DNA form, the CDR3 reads TGTGCCAGCAGCCATTTCGGTTGGGCTTTCTTT. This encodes CASSHFGWAFF.

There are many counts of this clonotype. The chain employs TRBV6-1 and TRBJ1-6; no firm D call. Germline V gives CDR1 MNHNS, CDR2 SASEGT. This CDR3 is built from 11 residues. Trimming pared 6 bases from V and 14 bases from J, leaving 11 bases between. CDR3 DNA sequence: TGTGCCAGCAGGGGAGTAGAATCCCTCCACTTT. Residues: CASRGVESLHF.

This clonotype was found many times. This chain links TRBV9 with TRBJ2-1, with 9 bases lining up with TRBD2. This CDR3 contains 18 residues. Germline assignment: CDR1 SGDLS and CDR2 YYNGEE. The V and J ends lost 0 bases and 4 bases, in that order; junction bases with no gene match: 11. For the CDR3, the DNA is TGTGCCAGCAGCGTAGGGGGAGCCGGGACTAGCATATACAATGAGCAGTTCTTC. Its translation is CASSVGGAGTSIYNEQFF.

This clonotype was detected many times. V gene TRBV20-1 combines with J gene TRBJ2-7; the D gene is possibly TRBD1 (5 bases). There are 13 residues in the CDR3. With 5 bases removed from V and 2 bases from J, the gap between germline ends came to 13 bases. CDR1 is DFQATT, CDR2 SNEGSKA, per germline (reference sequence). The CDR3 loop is CSARTRETYEQYV. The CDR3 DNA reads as TGCAGTGCTCGGACCAGGGAAACCTACGAGCAGTACGTC.

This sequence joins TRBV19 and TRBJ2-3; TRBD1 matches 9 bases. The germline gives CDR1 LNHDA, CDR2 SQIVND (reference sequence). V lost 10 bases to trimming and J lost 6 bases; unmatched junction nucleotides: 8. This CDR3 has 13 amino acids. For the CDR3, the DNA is TGTGCCACCGGGCCGGGACAGGGTGATACGCAGTATTTT. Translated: CATGPGQGDTQYF.

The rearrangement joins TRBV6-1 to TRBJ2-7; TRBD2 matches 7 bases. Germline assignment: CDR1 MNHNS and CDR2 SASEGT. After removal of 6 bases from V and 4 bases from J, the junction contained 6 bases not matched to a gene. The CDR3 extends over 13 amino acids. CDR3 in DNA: TGTGCCAGCAGGCGACTAGCAACGTACGAGCAGTACTTC. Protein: CASRRLATYEQYF.

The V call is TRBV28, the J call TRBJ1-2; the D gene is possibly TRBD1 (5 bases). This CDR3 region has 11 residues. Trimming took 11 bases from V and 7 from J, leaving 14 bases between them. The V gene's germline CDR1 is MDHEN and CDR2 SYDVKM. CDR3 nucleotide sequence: TGTGCCGCCCTGGGGGTGGGTGGCTACACCTTC. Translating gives CAALGVGGYTF.

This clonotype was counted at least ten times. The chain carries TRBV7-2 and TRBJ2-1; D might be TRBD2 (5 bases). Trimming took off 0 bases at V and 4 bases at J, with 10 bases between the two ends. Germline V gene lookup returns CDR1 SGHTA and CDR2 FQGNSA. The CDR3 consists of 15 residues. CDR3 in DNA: TGTGCCAGCAGCTTAGCGGGGAGAGCTTACAATGAGCAGTTCTTC. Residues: CASSLAGRAYNEQFF.

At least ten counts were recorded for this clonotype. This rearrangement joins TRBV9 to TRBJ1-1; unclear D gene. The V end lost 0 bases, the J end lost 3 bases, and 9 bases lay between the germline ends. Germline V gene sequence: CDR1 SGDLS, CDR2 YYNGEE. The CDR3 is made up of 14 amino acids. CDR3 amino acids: CASSVASADTEAFF. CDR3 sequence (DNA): TGTGCCAGCAGCGTAGCGAGTGCGGACACTGAAGCTTTCTTT.

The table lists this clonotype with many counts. The CDR3 sequence is CASSVPYNEQFF. The CDR3 coding sequence is TGCGCCAGCTCGGTCCCTTACAATGAGCAGTTCTTC. This chain joins TRBV5-1 and TRBJ2-1; D is unclear. Germline V CDR1 and CDR2: SGHRS, YFSETQ. Trimming left V 7 bases short and J 4 bases short, with 9 bases between. This CDR3 region has 12 residues.